This T cell receptor (beta chain) came from a study of OX40 agonist ivuxolimab in advanced cancers. Trimming pared 4 bases from V and 2 bases from J, leaving 15 bases between. Germline CDR1 SEHNR, CDR2 FQNEAQ (reference sequence). The CDR3 consists of 15 residues. Data came from immunoSEQ multiplex PCR; TCRdb stores just in-frame clones and leaves some out. The table includes around 20,000 clones, 65% to 90% detected once. This clone was counted between two and nine times. This clonotype was obtained from an adult with an advanced solid tumor such as melanoma, head and neck, liver or kidney cancer. The sample in question was CD4+ or CD8+ T cells sorted from blood, obtained in a trial of the OX40 agonist ivuxolimab. The chain couples TRBV7-9 to TRBJ2-7, with D maybe TRBD2 (5 bases). The CDR3 region is CASSWRSGSPYEQYF. For the CDR3, the DNA is TGTGCCAGCAGCTGGAGGAGCGGATCCCCCTACGAGCAGTACTTC.